The rows below give T cell receptor beta chains drawn from one sample of a study of blood T cell repertoires in COVID-19. Clones were read by immunoSEQ multiplex PCR, and TCRdb kept only the in-frame ones, dropping some. Of roughly 230,000 clones in the sample, roughly 80% were seen once. Sequencing was carried out using peripheral blood. The receptors here all came from a woman aged 50 to 60 with acute or convalescent COVID-19. Each CDR3 is given with its conserved first and last residue. The D gene is left open where the match is weak. Rows give clone size only sometimes, using once, few, many, or a class for an expanded clone.

-,TRBJ2-7,-,TRBV7-2,TGTGCCAGCAGCCCAAGCGGACTTGAAACCTACGAGCAGTACTTC,CASSPSGLETYEQYF
-,TRBJ1-2,-,TRBV5-6,TGTGCCAGCAGTCCCGGCGGGGACCGATATGGCTACACCTTC,CASSPGGDRYGYTF
TRBD2,TRBJ2-5,few,TRBV5-8,TGTGCCAGCAGCAGACTAGCGGGGACGATCCAAGAGACCCAGTACTTC,CASSRLAGTIQETQYF
TRBD1,TRBJ1-2,-,TRBV9,TGTGCCAGCAGCGTAAGGGACAGGGCTGGCTACACCTTC,CASSVRDRAGYTF
-,TRBJ2-1,once,TRBV3-1/TRBV3-2,TGTGCCAGCAGCCAAGTAGACGTCGGGTACAATGAGCAGTTCTTC,CASSQVDVGYNEQFF
TRBD2,TRBJ2-1,-,TRBV4-1,TGCGCCAGCAGCCAAGATACCGGTGAGACTAGCGGGAGAAATGAGCAGTTCTTC,CASSQDTGETSGRNEQFF
-,TRBJ1-4,-,TRBV29-1,TGCAGCGTTAATGAAGGCGGGAGCAATGAAAAACTGTTTTTT,CSVNEGGSNEKLFF
-,TRBJ1-2,few,TRBV16,TGTGCCAGCAGCCAATTTAGTAGCAATGGCTACACCTTC,CASSQFSSNGYTF
-,TRBJ1-5,-,TRBV10-3,TGTGCCATCAGTGTTGAGAATAGCAATCAGCCCCAGCATTTT,CAISVENSNQPQHF
TRBD2,TRBJ2-3,-,TRBV2,TGTGCCAGCAGAGCGGGGGGGCCGGGTACGCAGTATTTT,CASRAGGPGTQYF
-,TRBJ2-1,-,TRBV24-1,TGTGCCACCAGTGATTTAGGCGGCAATGAGCAGTTCTTC,CATSDLGGNEQFF
TRBD1,TRBJ1-1,-,TRBV5-1,TGCGCCAGCAGCTTGGGGGACAGGGGGCTGAACACTGAAGCTTTCTTT,CASSLGDRGLNTEAFF
-,TRBJ2-2,-,TRBV19,TGTGCCAGTAGTATAGAGGAGTCCGGGGAGCTGTTTTTT,CASSIEESGELFF
TRBD1,TRBJ1-2,-,TRBV29-1,TGCAGCGTTGACGGGGCGGGACAGGGAAGTCCCTATGGCTACACCTTC,CSVDGAGQGSPYGYTF
-,TRBJ2-7,-,TRBV28,TGTGCCAGCAGTTCCCCTCGAGACGAGCAGTACTTC,CASSSPRDEQYF
-,TRBJ2-2,once,TRBV4-3,TGCGCCAGCAGCCAAGTGGGGGCGGCCGGGGAGCTGTTTTTT,CASSQVGAAGELFF
-,TRBJ1-2,-,TRBV19,TGTGCCAGTAGCACCGACAGGACCTATGGCTACACCTTC,CASSTDRTYGYTF
TRBD1,TRBJ1-2,-,TRBV5-5,TGTGCCAGCAAGCTAGGGACAGTCCTTGACTATGGCTACACCTTC,CASKLGTVLDYGYTF
TRBD1,TRBJ1-1,few,TRBV6-5,TGTGCCAGCATAGGAAGGGGGCTGGGGAGCGCTGAAGCTTTCTTT,CASIGRGLGSAEAFF
-,TRBJ1-4,-,TRBV30,TGTGCCGGGACGTCCCTAAATGAAAAACTGTTTTTT,CAGTSLNEKLFF
-,TRBJ2-7,-,TRBV9,TGTGCCAGCAGCGTGTCCCGGGACACCTTCTACGAGCAGTACTTC,CASSVSRDTFYEQYF
-,TRBJ1-1,-,TRBV3-1/TRBV3-2,TGTGCCAGCAGCGATACGGTTGTGAACACTGAAGCTTTCTTT,CASSDTVVNTEAFF
-,TRBJ1-4,once,TRBV5-1,TGCGCCAGCAGCTTGGCGTCTGGCCCCTCTAATGAAAAACTGTTTTTT,CASSLASGPSNEKLFF
TRBD2,TRBJ2-2,-,TRBV7-2,TGTGCCAGCAGTTTCAACTTAGCGGGAGCGGGGGAGCTGTTTTTT,CASSFNLAGAGELFF
TRBD1,TRBJ2-7,-,TRBV12-3/TRBV12-4,TGTGCCTCGGGGACAGGGCCCCTCGAGCAGTACTTC,CASGTGPLEQYF
-,TRBJ1-4,-,TRBV27,TGTGCCAGCAGTTTATTTGGGGGGGAAAAACTGTTTTTT,CASSLFGGEKLFF
-,TRBJ2-2,-,TRBV29-1,TGCAGCGTTAAGCGACAGCGGAACACCGGGGAGCTGTTTTTT,CSVKRQRNTGELFF
-,TRBJ1-6,-,TRBV5-1,TGCGCCAGCAGCGTCGGGAAGAATAATTCACCCCTCCACTTT,CASSVGKNNSPLHF
TRBD2,TRBJ2-7,-,TRBV10-3,TGTGCCATCAGTGTGTGGACTAGCGGGATGGAGCAGTACTTC,CAISVWTSGMEQYF
TRBD2,TRBJ2-7,-,TRBV10-3,TGTGCCGCCCCCCTCCGGTGGGAGGGAAATAACGAGCAGTACTTC,CAAPLRWEGNNEQYF
-,TRBJ2-5,many,TRBV6-2/TRBV6-3,TGTGCCAGCAGTTACGAGGGATGGGAGACCCAGTACTTC,CASSYEGWETQYF
-,TRBJ2-1,-,TRBV7-9,TGTGCCAGCAGCTTAATCTCTGAGCAGTTCTTC,CASSLISEQFF
TRBD2,TRBJ2-1,-,TRBV5-6,TGTGCCAGCAGCTTCGGCGGGAGGGGGTACAATGAGCAGTTCTTC,CASSFGGRGYNEQFF
TRBD2,TRBJ2-1,-,TRBV7-9,TGTGCCAGTTTACCGGGACTAGCGGGGAACTACAATGAGCAGTTCTTC,CASLPGLAGNYNEQFF
TRBD2,TRBJ2-1,-,TRBV7-2,TGTGCCAGCAGTTCAGCGGGGGGATTCTACAATGAGCAGTTCTTC,CASSSAGGFYNEQFF
TRBD1,TRBJ2-7,-,TRBV12-3/TRBV12-4,TGTGCCAGCAGCCCCGGGACAGGGGGCGAGCAGTACTTC,CASSPGTGGEQYF
-,TRBJ1-1,once,TRBV19,TGTGCCAGTAACAAAATACGAGGGGGTACAGCTTTCTTT,CASNKIRGGTAFF
-,TRBJ1-5,-,TRBV5-1,TGCGCCAGCAGCTTGTCAACAGGGAGCGATCAGCCCCAGCATTTT,CASSLSTGSDQPQHF
TRBD1,TRBJ2-7,-,TRBV20-1,TGCAGTGCTAGTGGGGGGCGGGACAGGGTCCACGAGCAGTACTTC,CSASGGRDRVHEQYF
TRBD2,TRBJ2-2,-,TRBV7-9,TGTGCCAGCCTGCCTACGGGGGGGCGGTCGATTGGGACCGGGGAGCTGTTTTTT,CASLPTGGRSIGTGELFF
TRBD2,TRBJ2-7,once,TRBV15,TGTGCCACCAGCAGGGGCGGGGGCGAGCAGTACTTC,CATSRGGGEQYF
-,TRBJ2-1,-,TRBV10-1,TGCGCCAGCAGTGAAGGGGAAAATGGCTCCTACAATGAGCAGTTCTTC,CASSEGENGSYNEQFF
-,TRBJ1-4,-,TRBV5-1,TGCGCCAGCAGCTTGGGGCGAGGAGACAATGAAAAACTGTTTTTT,CASSLGRGDNEKLFF
TRBD2,TRBJ2-7,-,TRBV9,TGTGCCAGCAGCGTAGACCCACTAGCGAACGACTACGAGCAGTACTTC,CASSVDPLANDYEQYF